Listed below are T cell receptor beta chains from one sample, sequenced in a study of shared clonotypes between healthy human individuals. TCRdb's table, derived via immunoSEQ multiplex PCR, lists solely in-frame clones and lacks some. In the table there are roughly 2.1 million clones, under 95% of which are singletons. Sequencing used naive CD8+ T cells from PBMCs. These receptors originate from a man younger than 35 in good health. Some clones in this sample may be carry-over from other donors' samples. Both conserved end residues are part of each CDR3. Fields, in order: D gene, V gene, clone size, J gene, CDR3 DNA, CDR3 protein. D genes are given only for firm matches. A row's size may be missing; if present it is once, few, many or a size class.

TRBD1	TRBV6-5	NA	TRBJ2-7	TGTGCCAGCAGCATCGAAGGACAGGCTATCTACGAGCAGTACTTC	CASSIEGQAIYEQYF
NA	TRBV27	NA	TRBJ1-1	TGTGCCAGCAGTTTATCGGCAGGGAGGAACACTGAAGCTTTCTTT	CASSLSAGRNTEAFF
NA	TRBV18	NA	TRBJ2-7	TGTGCCAGCTCACCTTTGCTTACCCCCTACGAGCAGTACTTC	CASSPLLTPYEQYF
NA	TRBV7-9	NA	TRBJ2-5	TGTGCCAGCAGCTCCGGGACCGGCGCGGTAGAGACCCAGTACTTC	CASSSGTGAVETQYF
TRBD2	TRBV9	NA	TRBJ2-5	TGTGCCAGCAGCGTATCCGGGACTAGCGGGGAGACCCAGTACTTC	CASSVSGTSGETQYF
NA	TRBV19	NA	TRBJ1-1	TGTGCCAGTAGTTTAAATGCGGGGGGCACTGAAGCTTTCTTT	CASSLNAGGTEAFF
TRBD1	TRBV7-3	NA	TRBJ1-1	TGTGCCAGCAGCTTACCGGGACAGGGGGCTTCTGAAGCTTTCTTT	CASSLPGQGASEAFF
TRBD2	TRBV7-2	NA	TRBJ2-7	TGTGCCAGCAGCCCCAGTGCGGGACTAGCCTACGAGCAGTACTTC	CASSPSAGLAYEQYF
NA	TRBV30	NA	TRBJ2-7	TGTGCCTGGAGTGTTCAGGGATTTGGCCCCTACGAGCAGTACTTC	CAWSVQGFGPYEQYF
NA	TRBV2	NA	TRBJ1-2	TGTGCCTGCCGGGACACACCTTCGGATGGCTACACCTTC	CACRDTPSDGYTF
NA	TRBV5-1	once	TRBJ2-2	TGCGCCAGCAGCCCCGCATGGCCCGGGGAGCTGTTTTTT	CASSPAWPGELFF
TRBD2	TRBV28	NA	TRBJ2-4	TGTGCCAGCAGTTTCCCGACTAGCGGAACAGCCAAAAACATTCAGTACTTC	CASSFPTSGTAKNIQYF
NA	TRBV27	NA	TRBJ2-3	TGTGCCAGCAGTTTGATGAACAGGGTGGCAGATACGCAGTATTTT	CASSLMNRVADTQYF
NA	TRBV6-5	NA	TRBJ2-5	TGTGCCAGCAGTTACTCCAGGGAATTCCAAGAGACCCAGTACTTC	CASSYSREFQETQYF
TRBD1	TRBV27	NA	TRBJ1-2	TGTGCCAGCAGATTTCTTAGTGGATCCGGGACAGGGGGCATCAACTATGGCTACACCTTC	CASRFLSGSGTGGINYGYTF
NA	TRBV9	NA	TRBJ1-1	TGTGCCAGCAGCGCTTATGGGGTTGAGGCTTTCTTT	CASSAYGVEAFF
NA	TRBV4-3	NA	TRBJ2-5	TGCGCCAGCAGCCAGGATCGGGCGCCAAAAGAGACCCAGTACTTC	CASSQDRAPKETQYF
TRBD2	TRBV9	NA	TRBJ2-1	TGTGCCAGCAGCGCCCCTAGCGGGAGTTCCTACAATGAGCAGTTCTTC	CASSAPSGSSYNEQFF
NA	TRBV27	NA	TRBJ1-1	TGTGCCAGCAGTTTAACAACCTGGAACACTGAAGCTTTCTTT	CASSLTTWNTEAFF
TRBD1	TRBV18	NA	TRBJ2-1	TGTGCCAGCTCACCCTCACCGACAGGGATTATCCACAATGAGCAGTTCTTC	CASSPSPTGIIHNEQFF
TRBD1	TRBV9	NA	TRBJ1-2	TGTGCCAGCAGCGTAGACGGGACAGTATATGGCTACACCTTC	CASSVDGTVYGYTF
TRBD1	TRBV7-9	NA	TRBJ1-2	TGTGCCAGCAGCTGGGGACAGGCTCCTAACTATGGCTACACCTTC	CASSWGQAPNYGYTF